Below, 31 T cell receptor beta chains from the same sample are listed, as sequenced in a study of T cell responses to AZD1222 COVID-19 vaccine. The assay was immunoSEQ multiplex PCR, and TCRdb's table has in-frame clones only and misses some. The sample carries just over 15,000 clones, less than 90% recorded once. Material: peripheral blood, obtained 28 days after the second AZD1222 dose. These receptors all come from an adult who received the AZD1222 COVID-19 vaccine.

This clone qualifies as medium-sized. In nucleotides, the CDR3 is TGTGCCAGCAGCTTAGTCGAACGTAATGAGCAGTTCTTC. Protein product: CASSLVERNEQFF. This chain links TRBV7-2 with TRBJ2-1; D unresolved. Germline V lookup: CDR1 SGHTA, CDR2 FQGNSA. V gave up 1 base and J gave up 7 bases, with 8 bases separating them. This CDR3 contains 13 residues.

V usage is TRBV5-4 and J usage is TRBJ2-2; D tentatively fits TRBD1 or TRBD2 (6 bases each). This CDR3 comprises 16 residues. Germline CDR1 SGHNT, CDR2 YYREEE (reference sequence). Trimming shortened V by 3 bases and J by 7 bases, and 19 bases separated the two germline ends. CDR3 sequence: CASSSPGGRLNGELFF. For the CDR3, the DNA is TGTGCCAGCAGCTCCCCCGGGGGCCGGTTGAACGGGGAGCTGTTTTTT.

The genes are TRBV12-3 or TRBV12-4 and TRBJ1-1; TRBD1 aligns across 8 bases. Losses at the gene ends were 4 bases for V and 3 bases for J; bases not matched to a gene: 1. The CDR3 extends over 13 amino acids. For the CDR3, the DNA is TGTGCCAGCAGTTCGGACAGGGACACTGAAGCTTTCTTT. Its protein product is CASSSDRDTEAFF.

V usage is TRBV3-1 (or the pseudogene TRBV3-2) and J usage is TRBJ2-2; TRBD1 agrees at 10 bases. J lost 10 bases, V lost 0 bases, and 8 bases had no gene match. The CDR3 has 16 amino acids. CDR1 and CDR2 from the germline V gene are LGHDT and YNNKEL (reference sequence). The CDR3 nucleotides are TGTGCCAGCAGCCAAGATCTGAAGGACAGGGGGAAGGAGCTGTTTTTT. Its protein product is CASSQDLKDRGKELFF.

V and J are TRBV7-9 and TRBJ1-5, with D possibly matching TRBD1 (6 bases). Germline values: CDR1 SEHNR, CDR2 FQNEAQ (reference sequence). The CDR3 runs 15 residues. Trimming pared 5 bases from V and 1 base from J, leaving 12 bases between. In DNA form, the CDR3 reads TGTGCCAGCAGCCTGGCCCAGGGGAGCAATCAGCCCCAGCATTTT. Translation: CASSLAQGSNQPQHF.

The chain employs TRBV9 and TRBJ1-4, with D hard to call. The ends were cut back, 4 bases at V and 8 bases at J, with 18 bases in the middle. This CDR3 has 15 residues. Germline V gene lookup returns CDR1 SGDLS and CDR2 YYNGEE. In DNA, the CDR3 is TGTGCCAGCAGCCCCCGGGGTGGGGTTGCCGAAAAACTGTTTTTT. Translating it yields CASSPRGGVAEKLFF.

The J gene is TRBJ1-6, the V gene TRBV14; 9 bases are shared with TRBD1. The CDR3 contains 15 residues. The J segment lost 8 bases and the V segment lost 6 bases, leaving 8 bases of the junction unmatched. CDR1 is SGHDN, CDR2 FVKESK, per germline. Here the CDR3 DNA reads TGTGCCAGCAGTCCCTATCGGACAGGGGATTCACCCCTCCACTTT. Protein product: CASSPYRTGDSPLHF.

The chain carries TRBV11-2 and TRBJ1-1; tentatively, D is TRBD1 (5 bases). V shed 6 bases and J shed 0 bases, with 17 bases lying between them. The germline gives CDR1 SGHAT, CDR2 FQNNGV. CDR3 size: 16 residues. CDR3 bases: TGTGCCAGCAGTCTTATCGGGGGGTGGCTGAACACTGAAGCTTTCTTT. It yields the protein CASSLIGGWLNTEAFF.

J is TRBJ2-1 and V is TRBV9; 12 bases match TRBD2. V lost 3 bases, J lost 8 bases, and 9 bases stayed unmatched. The germline V gene encodes CDR1 SGDLS and CDR2 YYNGEE. The CDR3 is made up of 16 amino acids. CDR3 in amino acids: CASSALLAGGGDEQFF. CDR3 sequence (DNA): TGTGCCAGCAGCGCGTTACTAGCGGGGGGCGGGGATGAGCAGTTCTTC. Variable domain in full (rest from reference TRBV9 and TRBJ2-1): DSGVTQTPKHLITATGQRVTLRCSPRSGDLSVYWYQQSLDQGLQFLIQYYNGEERAKGNILERFSAQQFPDLHSELNLSSLELGDSALYFCASSALLAGGGDEQFFGPGTRLTVL.

This chain joins TRBV19 and TRBJ2-1, with TRBD1 identical over 8 bases. Germline CDR1 LNHDA, CDR2 SQIVND (reference sequence). The CDR3 has 16 residues. V trimming: 3 bases; J trimming: 3 bases; junction bases outside the gene matches: 7. The CDR3 DNA follows: TGTGCCAGTAGTATTTGGCCGGGACAGGACTACAATGAGCAGTTCTTC. This encodes CASSIWPGQDYNEQFF.

V is TRBV9 and J is TRBJ2-1, with TRBD2 matching over 7 bases. This CDR3 region has 15 residues. The trim removed 0 bases at V and 5 bases at J, leaving 5 bases unmatched. Germline V gene lookup returns CDR1 SGDLS and CDR2 YYNGEE. This CDR3 is CASSVGGGSHNEQFF. The CDR3 nucleotides read TGTGCCAGCAGCGTAGGAGGCGGGAGCCACAATGAGCAGTTCTTC.

The chain employs TRBV24-1 and TRBJ2-1; 8 bases match TRBD1. V was clipped by 2 bases and J by 6 bases; unmatched bases: 5. This CDR3 is 15 amino acids long. In germline, CDR1 is KGHDR, CDR2 SFDVKD. This CDR3 is CATSDSSGGINEQFF. In DNA, the CDR3 is TGTGCCACCAGTGATTCCTCAGGGGGCATCAATGAGCAGTTCTTC.

The rearrangement joins TRBV7-2 to TRBJ2-1; 12 nucleotides line up with TRBD2. Germline CDR1 SGHTA, CDR2 FQGNSA. After removal of 0 bases from V and 8 bases from J, the junction contained 5 bases not matched to a gene. The length of the CDR3 is 16 residues. The DNA for the CDR3 is TGTGCCAGCAGCTTAGCGGCTAGCGGGGGGGTCTATGAGCAGTTCTTC. Its translation is CASSLAASGGVYEQFF.

The gene calls are TRBV9 and TRBJ2-3; 11 positions agree with TRBD2. Germline assignment: CDR1 SGDLS and CDR2 YYNGEE. The CDR3 is 17 residues long. J gave up 4 bases and V 0 bases, and 7 bases lay outside the gene matches. Here the CDR3 reads CASSVASGGPRSDTQYF. DNA for the CDR3: TGTGCCAGCAGCGTAGCTAGCGGGGGGCCACGGTCAGATACGCAGTATTTT. Using reference TRBV9 and TRBJ2-3 for the parts outside the CDR3, the full variable domain is DSGVTQTPKHLITATGQRVTLRCSPRSGDLSVYWYQQSLDQGLQFLIQYYNGEERAKGNILERFSAQQFPDLHSELNLSSLELGDSALYFCASSVASGGPRSDTQYFGPGTRLTVL.

J is TRBJ1-6 and V is TRBV5-8; maybe TRBD1 (6 bases). The CDR3 extends over 13 amino acids. Trimming took off 3 bases at V and 6 bases at J, with 7 bases between the two ends. Germline CDR1 is SGHTS and CDR2 is YDEGEE. CDR3: CASSSRGNSPLHF. The CDR3 DNA sequence: TGTGCCAGCAGCTCCAGGGGTAATTCACCCCTCCACTTT.

The chain is built from TRBV11-3 and TRBJ2-7; 7 nucleotides match TRBD1. With 2 bases clipped from V and 6 bases from J, the junction kept 4 bases outside the gene matches. CDR1 is SGHNT and CDR2 is YENEEA in the germline V gene. The CDR3 totals 13 residues. The CDR3 here is CASSLSRTGEQYF. The DNA for the CDR3 is TGTGCCAGCAGCTTATCCCGGACAGGCGAGCAGTACTTC.

The V gene is TRBV6-5, the J gene TRBJ1-5; TRBD1 might be the D (5 bases). This CDR3 spans 15 amino acids. V lost 7 bases to trimming and J lost 2 bases, with 15 bases between them. Per germline, CDR1 MNHEY and CDR2 SVGAGI. The CDR3 sequence is CASKGPGPGNQPQHF. CDR3 coding DNA: TGTGCCAGCAAAGGTCCGGGGCCGGGCAATCAGCCCCAGCATTTT.

The chain is built from TRBV3-1 (or the pseudogene TRBV3-2) and TRBJ1-6; D gene ambiguous. The CDR3 has 14 residues. V lost 4 bases and J 7 bases, leaving 11 bases between the germline ends. Germline CDR1 and CDR2: LGHDT and YNNKEL (reference sequence). CDR3 in DNA: TGTGCCAGCAGCCGCGGTCAGGAGAATTCACCCCTCCACTTT. This gives the protein CASSRGQENSPLHF.

The V call is TRBV27, the J call TRBJ1-5; D is ambiguous. V was shortened by 5 bases and J by 5 bases, with 10 bases between the two germline ends. Germline lookup yields CDR1 MNHEY and CDR2 SMNVEV (reference sequence). The CDR3 sequence is 13 residues long. CDR3 loop: CASSNGPHQPQHF. DNA for the CDR3: TGTGCCAGCAGTAACGGCCCGCATCAGCCCCAGCATTTT.

This sequence joins TRBV11-2 and TRBJ1-2; D unclear. The CDR3 length is 14 residues. V lost 0 bases, J lost 4 bases, and 9 bases lay in between. Germline V gene lookup returns CDR1 SGHAT and CDR2 FQNNGV. The CDR3 region has the DNA TGTGCCAGCAGCTTAGATAGGGAAGCCTATGGCTACACCTTC. Translation gives CASSLDREAYGYTF. The whole variable domain, remainder taken from reference TRBV11-2 and TRBJ1-2, is EAGVAQSPRYKIIEKRQSVAFWCNPISGHATLYWYQQILGQGPKLLIQFQNNGVVDDSQLPKDRFSAERLKGVDSTLKIQPAKLEDSAVYLCASSLDREAYGYTFGSGTRLTVV.

The V call is TRBV7-2, the J call TRBJ1-1; tentative D call: TRBD1 (6 bases). CDR1 and CDR2 from the germline V gene are SGHTA and FQGNSA. The CDR3 is 12 amino acids. The V end lost 11 bases, the J end lost 5 bases, and 15 bases lay between the germline ends. CDR3 residues: CAGGGSGTEAFF. In DNA form, the CDR3 reads TGTGCCGGAGGGGGTAGTGGGACTGAAGCTTTCTTT.

The chain combines TRBV28 with TRBJ1-5; D remains unclear. The CDR3 spans 14 residues. Trimming cost V 2 bases and J 2 bases, with 7 bases left between them. The germline CDR1 and CDR2 sequences are MDHEN and SYDVKM. As DNA, the CDR3 is TGTGCCAGCAGTTTAAGTAAGGGCAATCAGCCCCAGCATTTT. Residues: CASSLSKGNQPQHF.

CDR3 bases: TGTGCCACCAGTGACTGGGTCCAAGAGACCCAGTACTTC. Translated: CATSDWVQETQYF. The chain links TRBV24-1 to TRBJ2-5; D is unclear. CDR1 and CDR2 from the germline V gene are KGHDR and SFDVKD. The CDR3 loop spans 13 amino acids. Trimming shortened V by 4 bases and J by 1 base, and 6 bases separated the two germline ends.

V usage is TRBV3-1 (or the pseudogene TRBV3-2) and J usage is TRBJ2-1; 8 nucleotides line up with TRBD2. Germline values: CDR1 LGHDT, CDR2 YNNKEL (reference sequence). This CDR3 spans 14 amino acids. With V trimmed by 2 bases and J by 10 bases, 7 bases remained unmatched. Here the CDR3 DNA reads TGTGCCAGCAGCCAACGGGGGGGTTTAAACGAGCAGTTCTTC. Translated: CASSQRGGLNEQFF.

V usage is TRBV27 and J usage is TRBJ2-6; D is unclear. CDR1 and CDR2 from the germline V gene are MNHEY and SMNVEV (reference sequence). This CDR3 comprises 14 residues. V shed 6 bases and J shed 0 bases, with 6 bases lying between them. Here the CDR3 DNA reads TGTGCCAGCAGCCGAGTCTCTGGGGCCAACGTCCTGACTTTC. As protein: CASSRVSGANVLTF.

The chain joins TRBV4-1 to TRBJ2-1; 11 bases are a match to TRBD2. J lost 11 bases, V lost 0 bases, and 3 bases had no gene match. This CDR3 has 14 residues. From germline, CDR1 is MGHRA and CDR2 YSYEKL. The CDR3 DNA is TGCGCCAGCAGCCAAGATACTAGCGGGAGTCAGCAGTTCTTC. This translates into CASSQDTSGSQQFF.

CDR3 amino acids: CASRRNTGELFF. DNA for the CDR3: TGTGCCAGCAGGAGGAACACCGGGGAGCTGTTTTTT. J is TRBJ2-2 and V is TRBV28; no reliable D call. This CDR3 is 12 amino acids long. Per germline, CDR1 MDHEN and CDR2 SYDVKM. Trimming cost V 6 bases and J 1 base, with 3 bases left between them.

The V call is TRBV29-1, the J call TRBJ2-7; 7 nucleotides agree with TRBD1. Germline assignment: CDR1 SQVTM and CDR2 ANQGSEA. The V segment lost 1 base and the J segment 2 bases; nucleotides outside the gene matches: 8. CDR3 size: 15 residues. The CDR3 coding sequence is TGCAGCGTTGAAGGCCCCGGGGACAGAGCCTACGAGCAGTACTTC. Translation gives CSVEGPGDRAYEQYF.

The chain combines TRBV5-1 with TRBJ2-2, with 9 bases that match TRBD2. The CDR3 is 17 amino acids. Germline V gene sequence: CDR1 SGHRS, CDR2 YFSETQ. Trimming cost V 1 base and J 5 bases; bases outside gene matches: 9. CDR3: CASSLSGGLAGTGELFF. CDR3 DNA: TGCGCCAGCAGCTTGTCTGGGGGGCTAGCGGGGACCGGGGAGCTGTTTTTT.

This clone was detected a few times. V usage is TRBV25-1 and J usage is TRBJ2-2; D gene ambiguous. CDR1 and CDR2 (germline): MGHDK, SYGVNS. Trimming cost V 4 bases and J 4 bases, with 13 bases left between them. This CDR3 is built from 15 residues. Written as DNA, the CDR3 is TGTGCCAGCAGTGCGAGAACCTCCGGCACCGGGGAGCTGTTTTTT. It translates to CASSARTSGTGELFF.

The gene calls are TRBV7-8 and TRBJ1-2; TRBD1 matches 8 bases. V shed 5 bases, J shed 2 bases, and the junction held 13 bases outside the gene matches. Germline lookup yields CDR1 SGHVS and CDR2 FQNEAQ. The CDR3 is 17 residues long. DNA for the CDR3: TGTGCCAGCAGCCCCACCCCAGGGGGCAGGAAGAACTATGGCTACACCTTC. As protein: CASSPTPGGRKNYGYTF.